The sample holds a few counts of the clone carrying this TCR beta chain. What it binds is not known. Libraries were made from TCR beta cDNA, and they carried unique molecular identifiers. Each sample of about 0.95 to 11 million input T cells yielded roughly 500,000 cDNA molecules, so each molecule approximated one T cell. TCRdb reprocessed the PCR reads via MiXCR and lists one record per CDR3 protein. This table holds roughly 600,000 distinct CDR3 sequences, 40% to 50% found once. This sample was taken from a study of post-analysis software for immune sequencing data. Study overall: Recorded subtypes: relapsing-remitting, secondary progressive, progressive-relapsing; some patients unannotated.

Overall study results and limits: Significantly decreased normalized Chao1 diversity was recorded for multiple sclerosis patients relative to controls.

The sequencing input was blood. This sequence was found in a girl aged 5-17 years with multiple sclerosis.

CDR3 in amino acids: CSARPLYNEQFF. As DNA, the CDR3 is TGCAGCGCAAGGCCACTATACAATGAGCAGTTCTTC. The chain employs TRBV29-1 and TRBJ2-1; D gene uncertain. This CDR3 comprises 12 residues. Trimming stripped 7 bases from V and 4 bases from J, with 11 bases between. Germline V CDR1 and CDR2: SQVTM, ANQGSEA.